This paragraph reports one T cell receptor (beta chain). As yet, its antigen is unknown. This likely reflects a read error, since a far larger clone is one base away. This sample also contains other DNA sequences that code for the same CDR3. This sample stems from a study of shared clonotypes between healthy human individuals. Study results and limitations: There were few donors, and this limited the genetic and exposure-history diversity represented. Sampling covered nothing but blood. Tissue TCR repertoires likely differ from those found in blood.

In unsorted samples, genomic DNA was obtained using 94 million or so PBMCs. In germline, CDR1 is GTSNPN, CDR2 SVGIG (reference sequence). CDR3 size: 15 residues. Clones were read by immunoSEQ multiplex PCR, and TCRdb kept only the in-frame ones, dropping some. Of some 490,000 clones in the sample, 81% were seen once. V is TRBV30 and J is TRBJ1-5; 11 nucleotides line up with TRBD1. The clonotype was recovered from a woman in her thirties or forties in good health. Some clones in this sample may be carry-over from other donors' samples. Sample: PBMCs. Here the CDR3 DNA reads TGTGCCTGGAAAGGACAGGGGGCTAGCAATCAGCCACAGCATTTT. Its translation is CAWKGQGASNQPQHF.